The subject of this entry is one T cell receptor beta chain. The sample belongs to a study of blood T cell repertoires in COVID-19. About the study: COVID-19 samples collected from the United States, Italy and Spain covered acute and convalescent phases.

The germline V gene encodes CDR1 SQVTM and CDR2 ANQGSEA. The CDR3 is made up of 16 amino acids. V lost 2 bases and J 4 bases, leaving 20 bases between the germline ends. Per the original methods: Estimated nucleated cell counts came from reference gene primer amplification. Generated by immunoSEQ multiplex PCR, the TCRdb table keeps only in-frame clones and is missing some. V, J and clone size reflect that table, while D and trimming were determined from the DNA. The sample shows about 160,000 clones, approximately 86% of them seen only once. This chain uses TRBV29-1 with TRBJ2-5; D might be TRBD2 (5 bases). The source is a woman aged 60 to 75 with active or convalescent COVID-19. Material: peripheral blood. The chain's CDR3 is CSVETSQDFSGETQYF. Here the CDR3 DNA reads TGCAGCGTTGAAACAAGTCAGGACTTTTCGGGAGAGACCCAGTACTTC.